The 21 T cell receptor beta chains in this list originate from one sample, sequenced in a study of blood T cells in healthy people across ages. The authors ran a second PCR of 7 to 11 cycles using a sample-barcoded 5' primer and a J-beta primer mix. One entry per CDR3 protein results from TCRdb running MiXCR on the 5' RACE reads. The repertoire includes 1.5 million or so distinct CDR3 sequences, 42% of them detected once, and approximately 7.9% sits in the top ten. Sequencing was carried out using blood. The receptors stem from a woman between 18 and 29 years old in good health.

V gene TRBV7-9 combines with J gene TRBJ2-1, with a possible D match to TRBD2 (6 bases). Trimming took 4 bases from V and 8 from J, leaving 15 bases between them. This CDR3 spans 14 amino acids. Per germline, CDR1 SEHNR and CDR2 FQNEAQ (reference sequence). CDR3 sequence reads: CASSSGYGGDEQFF. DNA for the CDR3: TGTGCCAGCAGCTCAGGGTACGGCGGGGATGAGCAGTTCTTC.

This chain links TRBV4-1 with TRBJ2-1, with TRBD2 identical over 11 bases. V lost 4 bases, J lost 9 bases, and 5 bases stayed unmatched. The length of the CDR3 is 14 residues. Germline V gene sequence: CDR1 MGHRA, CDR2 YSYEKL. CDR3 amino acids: CASSPLAGGFEQFF. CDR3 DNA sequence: TGCGCCAGCAGCCCCCTAGCGGGGGGTTTTGAGCAGTTCTTC.

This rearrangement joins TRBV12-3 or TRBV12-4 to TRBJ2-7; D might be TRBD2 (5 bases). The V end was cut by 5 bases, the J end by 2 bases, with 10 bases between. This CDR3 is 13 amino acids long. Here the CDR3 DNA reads TGTGCCAGCAGTCACGGGGTAACCTACGAGCAGTACTTC. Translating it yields CASSHGVTYEQYF.

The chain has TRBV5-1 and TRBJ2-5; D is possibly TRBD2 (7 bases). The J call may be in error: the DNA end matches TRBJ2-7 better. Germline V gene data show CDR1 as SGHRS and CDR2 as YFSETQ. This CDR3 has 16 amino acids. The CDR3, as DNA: TGCGCCAGCAGCTACTTTGCGGGGGCATTAGTCGACGAGCAGTACTTC. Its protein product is CASSYFAGALVDEQYF.

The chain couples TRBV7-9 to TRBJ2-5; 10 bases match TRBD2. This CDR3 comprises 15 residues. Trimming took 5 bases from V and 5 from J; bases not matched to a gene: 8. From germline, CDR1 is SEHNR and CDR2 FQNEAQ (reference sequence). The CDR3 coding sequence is TGTGCCAGCAGCGTAGGGACTAGCGACAGGGAGACCCAGTACTTC. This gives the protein CASSVGTSDRETQYF.

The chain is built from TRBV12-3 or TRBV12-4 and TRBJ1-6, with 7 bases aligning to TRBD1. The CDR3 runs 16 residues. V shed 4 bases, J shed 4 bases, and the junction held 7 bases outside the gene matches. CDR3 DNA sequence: TGTGCCAGCAGTTCCCCCGGGACAGCATATAATTCACCCCTCCACTTT. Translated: CASSSPGTAYNSPLHF.

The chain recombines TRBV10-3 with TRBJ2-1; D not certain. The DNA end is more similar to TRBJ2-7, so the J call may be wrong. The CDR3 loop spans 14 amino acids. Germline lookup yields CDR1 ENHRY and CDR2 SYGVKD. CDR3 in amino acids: CAIRSGETYNEQYF. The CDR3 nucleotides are TGTGCCATCAGGAGTGGTGAGACTTACAATGAGCAGTACTTC.

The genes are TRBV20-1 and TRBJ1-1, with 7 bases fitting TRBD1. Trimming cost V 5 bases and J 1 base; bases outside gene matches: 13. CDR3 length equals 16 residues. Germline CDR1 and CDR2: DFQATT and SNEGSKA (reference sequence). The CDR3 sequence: CSASIQGKTWNTEAFF. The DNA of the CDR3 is TGCAGTGCTTCAATACAGGGGAAGACGTGGAACACTGAAGCTTTCTTT.

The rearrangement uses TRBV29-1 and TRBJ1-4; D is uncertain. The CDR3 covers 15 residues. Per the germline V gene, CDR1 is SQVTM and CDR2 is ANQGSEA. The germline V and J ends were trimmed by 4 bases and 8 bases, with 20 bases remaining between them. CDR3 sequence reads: CSVVMRYSRGEKLFF. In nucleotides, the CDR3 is TGCAGCGTTGTGATGCGGTACAGCCGTGGAGAAAAACTGTTTTTT.

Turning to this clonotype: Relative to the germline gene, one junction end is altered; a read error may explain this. CDR3 in DNA: TGTGCTAGCAGCCGGGGGGGAGACAGGGGTTCCTACAATGAGCAGTACTTC. Protein: CASSRGGDRGSYNEQYF. The J gene is TRBJ2-1, the V gene TRBV7-7; D might be TRBD1 or TRBD2, each matching 8 bases. The last part of the DNA fits TRBJ2-7 better; the J call may be wrong. CDR1 SSHAT and CDR2 FNYEAQ come from the germline V gene (reference sequence). The CDR3 has 17 residues.

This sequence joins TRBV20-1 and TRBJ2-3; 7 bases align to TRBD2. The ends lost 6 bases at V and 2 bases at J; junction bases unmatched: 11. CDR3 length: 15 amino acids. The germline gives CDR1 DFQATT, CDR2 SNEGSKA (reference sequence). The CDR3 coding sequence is TGCAGTGCCAGCCTAGCGGTAAGGGACACAGATACGCAGTATTTT. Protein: CSASLAVRDTDTQYF.

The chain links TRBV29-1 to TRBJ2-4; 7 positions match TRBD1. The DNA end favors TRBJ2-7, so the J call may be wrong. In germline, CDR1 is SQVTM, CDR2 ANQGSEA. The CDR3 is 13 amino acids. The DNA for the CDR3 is TGCAGCGCCTCGCGGACAGGAACCTACGAGCAGTACTTC. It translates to CSASRTGTYEQYF.

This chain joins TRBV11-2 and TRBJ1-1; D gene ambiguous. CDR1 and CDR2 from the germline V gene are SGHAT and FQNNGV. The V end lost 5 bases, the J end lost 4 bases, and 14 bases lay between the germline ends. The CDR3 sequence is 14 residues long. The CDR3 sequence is CASSLPGISTEAFF. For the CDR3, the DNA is TGTGCCAGCAGCCTCCCCGGAATTAGCACTGAAGCTTTCTTT.

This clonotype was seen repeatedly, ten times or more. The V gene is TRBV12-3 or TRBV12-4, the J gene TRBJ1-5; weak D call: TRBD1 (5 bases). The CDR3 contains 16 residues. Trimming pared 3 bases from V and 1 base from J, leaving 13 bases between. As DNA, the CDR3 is TGTGCCAGCAGTTTGTATGGCGGGGGAAGCAATCAGCCCCAGCATTTT. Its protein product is CASSLYGGGSNQPQHF.

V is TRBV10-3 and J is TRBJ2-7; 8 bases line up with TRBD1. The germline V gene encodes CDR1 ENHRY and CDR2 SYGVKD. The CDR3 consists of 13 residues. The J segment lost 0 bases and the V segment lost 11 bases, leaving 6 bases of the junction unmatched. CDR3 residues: CAFGTGSSYEQYF. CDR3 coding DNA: TGTGCCTTCGGGACAGGAAGCTCCTACGAGCAGTACTTC.

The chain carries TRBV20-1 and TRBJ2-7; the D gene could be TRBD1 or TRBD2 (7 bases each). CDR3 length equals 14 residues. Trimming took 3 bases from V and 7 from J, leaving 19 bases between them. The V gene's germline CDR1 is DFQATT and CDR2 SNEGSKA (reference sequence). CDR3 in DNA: TGCAGTGCTAGCACCAGGGGGGGCAGGTGGGAGCAGTACTTC. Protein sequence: CSASTRGGRWEQYF.

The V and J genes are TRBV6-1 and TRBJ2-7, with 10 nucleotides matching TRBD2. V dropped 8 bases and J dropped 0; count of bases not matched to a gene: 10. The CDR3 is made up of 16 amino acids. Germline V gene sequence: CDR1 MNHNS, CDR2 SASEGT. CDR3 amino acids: CASETGTSVFSYEQYF. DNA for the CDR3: TGTGCCAGCGAGACCGGGACTAGCGTCTTCTCCTACGAGCAGTACTTC.

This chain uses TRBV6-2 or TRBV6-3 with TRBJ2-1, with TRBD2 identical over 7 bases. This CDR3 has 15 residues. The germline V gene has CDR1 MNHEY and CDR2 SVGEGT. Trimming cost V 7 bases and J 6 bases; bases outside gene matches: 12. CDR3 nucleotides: TGTGCCAGCACCCCGACTAGCTCGAGTACCAATGAGCAGTTCTTC. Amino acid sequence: CASTPTSSSTNEQFF.

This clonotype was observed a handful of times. The CDR3 loop is CASSFSPPLAAESDEQFF. The DNA of the CDR3 is TGTGCCAGCAGTTTTAGTCCCCCACTAGCGGCCGAGTCAGATGAGCAGTTCTTC. The genes are TRBV27 and TRBJ2-1, with 8 bases that match TRBD2. Per germline, CDR1 MNHEY and CDR2 SMNVEV (reference sequence). The V and J ends lost 3 bases and 8 bases, in that order; junction bases with no gene match: 18. The CDR3 sequence is 18 residues long.

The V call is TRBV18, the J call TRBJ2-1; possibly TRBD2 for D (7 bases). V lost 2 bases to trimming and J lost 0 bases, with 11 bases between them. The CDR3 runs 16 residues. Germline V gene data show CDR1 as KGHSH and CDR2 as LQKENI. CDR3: CASSPRGGASYNEQFF. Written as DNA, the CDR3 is TGTGCCAGCTCACCAAGGGGGGGCGCCTCCTACAATGAGCAGTTCTTC.

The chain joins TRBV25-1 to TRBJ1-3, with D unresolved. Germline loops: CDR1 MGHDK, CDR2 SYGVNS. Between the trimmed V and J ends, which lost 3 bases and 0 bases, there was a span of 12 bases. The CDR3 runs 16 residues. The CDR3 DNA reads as TGTGCCAGCAGTGACAGACTCCTTAGCTCTGGAAACACCATATATTTT. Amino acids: CASSDRLLSSGNTIYF.